The clone carrying this TCR beta chain was found a few times. Its antigen is undetermined. One entry per CDR3 protein results from TCRdb running MiXCR on the reads. Of roughly 500,000 distinct CDR3 sequences detected, about 33% appear once; the ten largest clones hold 17%. This specimen belongs to a study of T cell repertoires in cytomegalovirus infection. About the study: The study used recently identified HLA-C-restricted and well-studied HLA-B-restricted CMV epitopes. Public TCR beta signatures were indicative of both CMV infection and a matching HLA type.

The germline CDR1 and CDR2 sequences are DFQATT and SNEGSKA (reference sequence). Trimming pared 6 bases from V and 6 bases from J, leaving 17 bases between. This CDR3 comprises 13 residues. Study-level results: The cumulative frequency of public TCR beta families distinguished individuals who carried CMV together with the relevant HLA.

Sequences were derived from cultured PBMCs, sampled from culture after CMV antigen stimulation. V usage is TRBV20-1 and J usage is TRBJ2-5; D gene unclear. The receptor's source is a human donor in good health (CMV status not recorded). Some clones in this sample may be carry-over from other donors' samples. The CDR3 loop reads CSAIEAIVQTQYF. The CDR3, as DNA: TGCAGTGCAATAGAAGCAATCGTCCAGACCCAGTACTTC.